The clone carrying this TCR beta chain was counted many times. Its matching antigen is unknown. The second PCR ran roughly 6 to 11 cycles with a sample-barcoded 5' primer and J-beta primers. TCRdb used MiXCR to reprocess the 5' RACE reads, holding one entry per CDR3 protein. This sample has 790,000 or so distinct CDR3 sequences, with around 45% found just once. This entry is derived from a study of blood T cells in healthy people across ages. Study findings and constraints: Estimated diversity, derived from one million T cells, was regarded as an underestimate. It was the long-lived donors that had more naive CD4+ cells and higher diversity than aged donors.

The CDR3 covers 15 residues. The V end was cut by 6 bases, the J end by 7 bases, with 19 bases between. The V gene's germline CDR1 is SGHTA and CDR2 FQGNSA. This receptor was identified in a man older than 75 in good health. Specimen: blood. The chain is built from TRBV7-2 and TRBJ2-1; possibly TRBD1 for D (5 bases). The CDR3: CASSFKGIGANEQFF. CDR3 in DNA: TGTGCCAGCAGTTTCAAAGGGATTGGGGCTAATGAGCAGTTCTTC. The full variable domain, completed using reference TRBV7-2 and TRBJ2-1, is GAGVSQSPSNKVTEKGKDVELRCDPISGHTALYWYRQSLGQGLEFLIYFQGNSAPDKSGLPSDRFSAERTGGSVSTLTIQRTQQEDSAVYLCASSFKGIGANEQFFGPGTRLTVL.